Sequencing of this T cell receptor (beta chain) was carried out in a study of blood T cell repertoires in COVID-19. Study-wide context: Collection of acute and convalescent COVID-19 samples took place in the United States, Italy and Spain. Sources were T cells, B-cell-depleted T cells, or PBMCs; the material itself was cDNA or gDNA.

Seattle patients were enrolled during active infection and followed longitudinally. In the study's own analysis: Reference gene primer amplification yielded estimated nucleated cell counts. Sequenced by immunoSEQ multiplex PCR; TCRdb stores in-frame clones only, minus some. From that table come the V and J calls and clone size; the DNA was used to work out D and trimming. Of 220,000 or so clones in the sample, 90% to 95% were seen once. Germline V gene lookup returns CDR1 MGHRA and CDR2 YSYEKL. The junction had 11 bases not matched to a gene; V was cut back by 4 bases and J by 0 bases. The CDR3 length is 20 residues.

Source material: peripheral blood. The sequence was obtained from a man in his sixties with COVID-19, enrolled during active disease. V usage is TRBV4-1 and J usage is TRBJ2-1, with TRBD2 identical over 14 bases. CDR3 protein: CASSLPGLAGGIGSYNEQFF. The CDR3 DNA follows: TGCGCCAGCAGCCTCCCCGGACTAGCGGGGGGAATAGGCTCCTACAATGAGCAGTTCTTC.